Listed below are T cell receptor beta chains from one sample, sequenced in a study of metastatic and nonmetastatic thyroid tumors. TCRdb called clones again from the PCR reads with MiXCR. This table holds about 43,000 clones, about 3.3% found once. The sequenced material came from blood. Every receptor here comes from a female donor with papillary thyroid cancer or a benign thyroid nodule (not recorded which). Some clones in this sample may be carry-over from other donors' samples. Each CDR3 is given with its conserved first and last residue. The D gene is left open where the match is weak. The size of a clone is reported for some rows only, either as once, few or many, or as a class for expanded clones.

clone size: few
V gene: TRBV6-9
D gene: .
J gene: TRBJ2-5
CDR3 protein: CASSSQTVQAQGTQYF
CDR3 DNA: TGTGCCAGCAGTTCGCAGACAGTCCAGGCACAAGGGACCCAGTACTTC

clone size: many
V gene: TRBV2
D gene: TRBD1
J gene: TRBJ2-7
CDR3 protein: CANNHGTGGYEQYF
CDR3 DNA: TGTGCCAACAACCACGGGACAGGGGGTTACGAGCAGTACTTC

clone size: few
V gene: TRBV20-1
D gene: .
J gene: TRBJ1-2
CDR3 protein: CSARPGGLFGYTF
CDR3 DNA: TGCAGTGCTAGACCGGGAGGGCTGTTTGGCTACACCTTC

clone size: .
V gene: TRBV2
D gene: .
J gene: TRBJ2-7
CDR3 protein: CASSAMGLTYEQYF
CDR3 DNA: TGTGCCAGCAGTGCGATGGGACTGACCTACGAGCAGTACTTC

clone size: many
V gene: TRBV11-2
D gene: TRBD1
J gene: TRBJ2-1
CDR3 protein: CASRTGTITYNEQFF
CDR3 DNA: TGTGCCAGCAGGACAGGGACGATAACCTACAATGAGCAGTTCTTC

clone size: many
V gene: TRBV9
D gene: TRBD1
J gene: TRBJ1-4
CDR3 protein: CASSAQGADEKLFF
CDR3 DNA: TGTGCCAGCAGCGCACAGGGGGCGGATGAAAAACTGTTTTTT

clone size: many
V gene: TRBV7-2
D gene: .
J gene: TRBJ2-3
CDR3 protein: CASSLAGGEGTDTQYF
CDR3 DNA: TGTGCCAGCAGCTTAGCGGGGGGAGAAGGCACAGATACGCAGTATTTT

clone size: few
V gene: TRBV7-2
D gene: .
J gene: TRBJ2-5
CDR3 protein: CASSLVGTVGTQYF
CDR3 DNA: TGTGCCAGCAGCTTAGTAGGGACGGTCGGGACCCAGTACTTC

clone size: many
V gene: TRBV30
D gene: TRBD1
J gene: TRBJ1-2
CDR3 protein: CAWNPGQGPNGYTF
CDR3 DNA: TGTGCCTGGAACCCGGGACAGGGGCCAAATGGCTACACCTTC

clone size: many
V gene: TRBV20-1
D gene: .
J gene: TRBJ2-6
CDR3 protein: CSAKPGMAGANVLTF
CDR3 DNA: TGCAGTGCTAAGCCCGGAATGGCGGGGGCCAACGTCCTGACTTTC

clone size: many
V gene: TRBV20-1
D gene: TRBD2
J gene: TRBJ2-7
CDR3 protein: CSGRGGLAGGFALGLYEQYF
CDR3 DNA: TGCAGTGGCAGGGGGGGGCTAGCGGGAGGGTTTGCTTTAGGCCTCTACGAGCAGTACTTC

clone size: .
V gene: TRBV20-1
D gene: .
J gene: TRBJ2-1
CDR3 protein: CSARSNEQFF
CDR3 DNA: TGCAGTGCTAGGAGCAATGAGCAGTTCTTC

clone size: medium-sized
V gene: TRBV27
D gene: TRBD1
J gene: TRBJ2-2
CDR3 protein: CASSFRTGITGELFF
CDR3 DNA: TGTGCCAGCAGTTTTAGGACAGGGATAACCGGGGAGCTGTTTTTT